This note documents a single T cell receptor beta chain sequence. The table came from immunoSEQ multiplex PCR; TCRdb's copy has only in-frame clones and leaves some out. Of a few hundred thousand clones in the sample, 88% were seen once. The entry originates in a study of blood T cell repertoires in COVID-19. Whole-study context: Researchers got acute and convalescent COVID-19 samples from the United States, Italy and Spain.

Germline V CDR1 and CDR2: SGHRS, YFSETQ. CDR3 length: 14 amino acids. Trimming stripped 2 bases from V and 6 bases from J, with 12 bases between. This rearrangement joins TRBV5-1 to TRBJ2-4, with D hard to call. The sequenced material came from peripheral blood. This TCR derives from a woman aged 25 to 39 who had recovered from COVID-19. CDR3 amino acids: CASSLSQTRNIQYF. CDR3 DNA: TGCGCCAGCAGCTTAAGCCAAACGAGAAACATTCAGTACTTC. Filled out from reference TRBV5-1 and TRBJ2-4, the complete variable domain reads KAGVTQTPRYLIKTRGQQVTLSCSPISGHRSVSWYQQTPGQGLQFLFEYFSETQRNKGNFPGRFSGRQFSNSRSEMNVSTLELGDSALYLCASSLSQTRNIQYFGAGTRLSVL.